This TCR beta chain was documented in a study of identical twins. CDR1 is SGHTA, CDR2 FQGNSA, per germline. The CDR3 spans 15 residues. The junction had 4 bases not matched to a gene; V was cut back by 1 base and J by 4 bases. TCRdb itself ran the 5' RACE reads through MiXCR, one entry per CDR3 protein. Of some 440,000 distinct CDR3 sequences in the sample, 24% are singletons; the top ten hold about 2.7%. In addition, the sample was reused for a study of T cells expressing NK-cell markers.

This chain links TRBV7-2 with TRBJ2-7; 10 positions agree with TRBD2. Sequencing input: CD4+ T cells sorted from blood. The receptor's source is a woman between 18 and 30 years old in good health. CDR3 nucleotides: TGTGCCAGCAGCTTAGGGGGACTAGCGCTATACGAGCAGTACTTC. Protein: CASSLGGLALYEQYF.